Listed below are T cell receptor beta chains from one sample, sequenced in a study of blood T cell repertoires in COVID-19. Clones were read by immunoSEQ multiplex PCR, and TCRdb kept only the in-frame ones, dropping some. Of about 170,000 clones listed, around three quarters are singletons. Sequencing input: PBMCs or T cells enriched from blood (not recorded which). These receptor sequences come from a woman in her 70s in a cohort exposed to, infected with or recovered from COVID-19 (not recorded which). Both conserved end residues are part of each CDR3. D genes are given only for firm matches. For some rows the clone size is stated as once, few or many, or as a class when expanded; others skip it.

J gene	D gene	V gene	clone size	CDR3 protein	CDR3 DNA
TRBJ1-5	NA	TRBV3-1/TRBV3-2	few	CASSPGRRGRTQHF	TGTGCCAGCAGCCCCGGTAGGCGGGGGAGGACCCAGCATTTT
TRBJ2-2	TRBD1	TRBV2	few	CASRPGGLKTGELFF	TGTGCCAGCAGGCCAGGGGGCTTAAAGACCGGGGAGCTGTTTTTT
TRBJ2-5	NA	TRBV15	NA	CATSRESGETQYF	TGTGCCACCAGCAGAGAATCCGGGGAGACCCAGTACTTC
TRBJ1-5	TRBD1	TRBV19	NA	CASSGGGRGQSGAGNQPQHF	TGTGCCAGTAGTGGAGGTGGGCGGGGACAGAGTGGGGCTGGCAATCAGCCCCAGCATTTT
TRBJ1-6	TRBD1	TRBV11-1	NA	CASSRTGNHSPLHF	TGTGCCAGCAGCCGGACAGGGAACCATTCACCCCTCCACTTT
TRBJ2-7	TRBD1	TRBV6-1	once	CASTLPGQAYEQYF	TGTGCCAGCACCCTCCCCGGACAGGCCTACGAGCAGTACTTC
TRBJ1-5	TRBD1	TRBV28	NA	CASSLSPGTGDQPQHF	TGTGCCAGCAGTTTATCACCAGGGACAGGAGATCAGCCCCAGCATTTT
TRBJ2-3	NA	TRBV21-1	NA	CASSITLGPTTDTQYF	TGTGCCAGCAGCATAACCCTTGGGCCCACCACAGATACGCAGTATTTT
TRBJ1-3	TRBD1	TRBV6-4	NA	CASSDGWTGIRSGNTIYF	TGTGCCAGCAGTGACGGGTGGACAGGGATAAGGTCTGGAAACACCATATATTTT
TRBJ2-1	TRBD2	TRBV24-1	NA	CATSDALAGGLNEQFF	TGTGCCACCAGTGACGCACTAGCGGGAGGGTTGAATGAGCAGTTCTTC
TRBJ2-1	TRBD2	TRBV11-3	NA	CASNFISGIYNEQFF	TGTGCCAGCAATTTCATTAGCGGGATCTACAATGAGCAGTTCTTC
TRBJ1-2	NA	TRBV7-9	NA	CASRLGGSYGYTF	TGTGCCAGCAGACTAGGTGGGAGCTATGGCTACACCTTC
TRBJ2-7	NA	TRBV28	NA	CASSSQGKTLEQYF	TGTGCCAGCAGTTCACAGGGAAAAACTCTCGAGCAGTACTTC
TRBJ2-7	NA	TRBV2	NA	CASSVLLRREQYF	TGTGCCAGCAGTGTCCTACTAAGACGGGAGCAGTACTTC
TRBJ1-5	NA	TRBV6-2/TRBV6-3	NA	CASSYFPGHLSNQPQHF	TGTGCCAGCAGTTACTTCCCGGGACACCTTAGCAATCAGCCCCAGCATTTT
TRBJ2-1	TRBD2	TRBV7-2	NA	CASSPQREWNEQFF	TGTGCCAGCAGCCCTCAGCGGGAGTGGAATGAGCAGTTCTTC
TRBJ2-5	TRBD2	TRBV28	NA	CASISGGQETQYF	TGTGCCAGCATCTCGGGGGGGCAGGAGACCCAGTACTTC
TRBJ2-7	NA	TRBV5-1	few	CASSLLRGSYEQYF	TGCGCCAGCAGCTTGCTTCGGGGCTCCTACGAGCAGTACTTC
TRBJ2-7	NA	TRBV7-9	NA	CASSESPYEQYF	TGTGCCAGCAGCGAGAGCCCCTACGAGCAGTACTTC
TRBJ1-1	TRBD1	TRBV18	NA	CANSRGTNTEAFF	TGTGCCAACTCCAGGGGGACGAACACTGAAGCTTTCTTT
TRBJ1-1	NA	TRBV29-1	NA	CSVRTESGSTEAFF	TGCAGCGTCCGTACCGAATCGGGGAGCACTGAAGCTTTCTTT
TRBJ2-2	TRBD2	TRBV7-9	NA	CASSIRLAGDGELFF	TGTGCCAGCAGCATCCGACTAGCGGGGGACGGGGAGCTGTTTTTT
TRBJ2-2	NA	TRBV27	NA	CASSLSGTLGELFF	TGTGCCAGCAGTTTGTCCGGTACCCTCGGGGAGCTGTTTTTT
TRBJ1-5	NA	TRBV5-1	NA	CASSLTVDQPQHF	TGCGCCAGCAGCTTGACAGTGGATCAGCCCCAGCATTTT
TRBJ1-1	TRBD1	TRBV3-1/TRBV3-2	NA	CASSPLDRREAFF	TGTGCCAGCAGCCCATTGGACAGGCGTGAAGCTTTCTTT
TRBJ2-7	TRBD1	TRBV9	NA	CASSPAGHRGYEQYF	TGTGCCAGCAGTCCAGCGGGTCACAGGGGGTACGAGCAGTACTTC
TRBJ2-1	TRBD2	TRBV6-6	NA	CASSQGLAGFNEQFF	TGTGCCAGCAGTCAGGGACTAGCGGGATTCAATGAGCAGTTCTTC
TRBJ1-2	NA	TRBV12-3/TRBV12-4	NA	CASSSQGGYTF	TGTGCCAGCAGTTCCCAGGGAGGCTACACCTTC
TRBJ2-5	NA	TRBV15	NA	CATSRDLREETQYF	TGTGCCACCAGCAGAGATCTCCGGGAAGAGACCCAGTACTTC
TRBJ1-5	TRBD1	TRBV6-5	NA	CATAPTGIPQPQHF	TGTGCCACCGCCCCGACAGGGATACCTCAGCCCCAGCATTTT
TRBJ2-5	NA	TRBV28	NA	CASSSGQLQETQYF	TGTGCCAGCAGTTCCGGACAGCTCCAAGAGACCCAGTACTTC
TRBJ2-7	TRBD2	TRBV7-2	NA	CASSLAGTSYRYEQYF	TGTGCCAGCAGCTTAGCCGGGACTAGCTATCGCTACGAGCAGTACTTC
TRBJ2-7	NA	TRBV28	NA	CASRVGAGYEQYF	TGTGCAAGCCGGGTGGGGGCAGGGTACGAGCAGTACTTC
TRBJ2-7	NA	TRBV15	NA	CATSRDRDSAYEQYF	TGTGCCACCAGCAGGGACCGGGACTCGGCCTACGAGCAGTACTTC
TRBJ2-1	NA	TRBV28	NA	CASSFVDYEQFF	TGTGCCAGCAGTTTCGTGGACTATGAGCAGTTCTTC
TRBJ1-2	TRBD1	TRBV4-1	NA	CASSRNQNDRDEYGYTF	TGCGCCAGCAGCCGTAACCAAAATGACAGGGACGAATATGGCTACACCTTC
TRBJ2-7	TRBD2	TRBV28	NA	CASSLTSGRFHEQYF	TGTGCCAGCAGTCTGACTAGCGGGAGGTTCCACGAGCAGTACTTC
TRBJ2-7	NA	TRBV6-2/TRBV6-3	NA	CASSPSYEQYF	TGTGCCAGCAGTCCCAGTTACGAGCAGTACTTC
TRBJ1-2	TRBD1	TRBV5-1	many	CASSLGTGGGYGYTF	TGCGCCAGCAGCTTGGGGACAGGGGGCGGCTATGGCTACACCTTC
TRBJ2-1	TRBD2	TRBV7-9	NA	CASSTSGTSGVF	TGTGCCAGCAGCACTTCCGGGACTAGCGGGGTCTTC
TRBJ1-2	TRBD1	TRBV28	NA	CASRTGANYGYTF	TGTGCCAGCAGGACAGGGGCAAACTATGGCTACACCTTC